A selection of T cell receptor beta chains follows, all from one sample in a study of cytomegalovirus exposure and HLA in healthy donors. Some clones are missing from TCRdb's copy, which holds only in-frame ones; the method was immunoSEQ multiplex PCR. The sample yields around 50,000 clones, roughly 84% seen once. Sequenced material: PBMCs. These receptors were obtained from a man aged 25-40 years in good health and CMV-seronegative. Both conserved end residues are part of each CDR3. A D gene is named only where the DNA matches it firmly. Clone size is not always given. Where it is, it says once, few, many or a class for expanded clones.

D | J | size | V | DNA | CDR3
- | TRBJ1-2 | - | TRBV20-1 | TGCAGTGCTAGAGACTTCTATGGCTACACCTTC | CSARDFYGYTF
- | TRBJ1-4 | - | TRBV7-9 | TGTGCCAGCAGCTTAGCGCTTACAGCAACTAATGAAAAACTGTTTTTT | CASSLALTATNEKLFF
TRBD1 | TRBJ1-5 | - | TRBV13 | TGTGCCAGCAGCTTGCGGGACAGGGGCAGGTACCAGCCCCAGCATTTT | CASSLRDRGRYQPQHF
- | TRBJ2-2 | once | TRBV18 | TGTGCCAGCTCACCTCCCCCTAGCCCTAAGAACACCGGGGAGCTGTTTTTT | CASSPPPSPKNTGELFF
TRBD2 | TRBJ2-3 | - | TRBV19 | TGTGCCAGTAGTATCCCACCACTAGCGGGAGGCACAGATACGCAGTATTTT | CASSIPPLAGGTDTQYF
TRBD1 | TRBJ2-1 | - | TRBV7-9 | TGTGCCAGCAGCTTAAGGAGACAGGGAATTGATGAGCAGTTCTTC | CASSLRRQGIDEQFF
- | TRBJ2-2 | - | TRBV19 | TGTGCCAGTACAGGATTTGGTGAGCTGTTTTTT | CASTGFGELFF
- | TRBJ2-3 | - | TRBV20-1 | TGCAGTGGTCGACAGGCGGATACGCAGTATTTT | CSGRQADTQYF
- | TRBJ2-7 | - | TRBV7-9 | TGTGCCAGCAGCTTAGACGGGAATCCCTACGAGCAGTACTTC | CASSLDGNPYEQYF
TRBD1 | TRBJ1-6 | few | TRBV12-5 | TGTGCTAGTGGTTTAAACGGGACAGGGGGCTTTAGGGATAATTCACCCCTCCACTTT | CASGLNGTGGFRDNSPLHF
- | TRBJ2-2 | - | TRBV19 | TGTGCCAGTAGTATGGTAGCAGGGGAGCTGTTTTTT | CASSMVAGELFF
- | TRBJ1-6 | - | TRBV27 | TGTGCCAGCACCTTTATTCGGGGGGCGGCCCTCCACTTT | CASTFIRGAALHF
- | TRBJ1-1 | - | TRBV10-2 | TGCGCCAGCAGCCTACAGGGAAACACTGAAGCTTTCTTT | CASSLQGNTEAFF
- | TRBJ2-6 | - | TRBV15 | TGTGCCACCAGCTTACAGGTCCGGCTCTCTGGGGCCAACGTCCTGACTTTC | CATSLQVRLSGANVLTF
TRBD1 | TRBJ1-5 | - | TRBV7-6 | TGTGCCAGCAGTCCACAGGGGGCCCCTCAGCCCCAGCATTTT | CASSPQGAPQPQHF
TRBD1 | TRBJ1-4 | - | TRBV7-9 | TGTGCCAGCAGCTCCGACAGGGAAGCTAATGAAAAACTGTTTTTT | CASSSDREANEKLFF
- | TRBJ2-3 | few | TRBV5-4 | TGTGCCAGCAGCTCTAACACAGATACGCAGTATTTT | CASSSNTDTQYF
- | TRBJ2-7 | - | TRBV27 | TGTGCCAGCAGTTACCAGGGGCCTTCCTACGAGCAGTACTTC | CASSYQGPSYEQYF
TRBD2 | TRBJ2-1 | - | TRBV9 | TGTGCCAGCAGCGCGCGGAGGGGAGGGAGGGATAACTACAATGAGCAGTTCTTC | CASSARRGGRDNYNEQFF
- | TRBJ1-1 | few | TRBV27 | TGTGCCAGCAGTTTAGGCCGGGACACTGAAGCTTTCTTT | CASSLGRDTEAFF
- | TRBJ2-4 | once | TRBV29-1 | TGCAGCGCCTTTTTCGGGTACATTCAGTACTTC | CSAFFGYIQYF
- | TRBJ2-3 | - | TRBV7-3 | TGTGCCAGCAGCCGGACAAGTTTTCTAGATACGCAGTATTTT | CASSRTSFLDTQYF
- | TRBJ2-7 | - | TRBV6-5 | TGTGCCAGCAGTTACTCGGGCGGGTCCCTTATGAGGGAGCAGTACTTC | CASSYSGGSLMREQYF
TRBD2 | TRBJ2-3 | - | TRBV7-9 | TGTGCCAGCAGCTTTTTTTCATTTCGGGGGGGGCCAGGCACAGATACGCAGTATTTT | CASSFFSFRGGPGTDTQYF
TRBD1 | TRBJ2-1 | - | TRBV5-1 | TGCGCCAGCAGCTTTGGGACAGGGCCCTACAATGAGCAGTTCTTC | CASSFGTGPYNEQFF
TRBD2 | TRBJ2-1 | - | TRBV19 | TGTGCCAGTAGTACACTAGCGGGACACAATGAGCAGTTCTTC | CASSTLAGHNEQFF
TRBD1 | TRBJ2-2 | - | TRBV5-1 | TGCGCCAGCAGCTCGACAGGGGTTGGTAGGGAGCTGTTTTTT | CASSSTGVGRELFF
TRBD1 | TRBJ1-1 | once | TRBV7-2 | TGTGCCAGCAGTCTCAGGGGGTTGGGGAGCACTGAAGCTTTCTTT | CASSLRGLGSTEAFF
- | TRBJ1-2 | - | TRBV30 | TGTGCCTGGAGTGTAAACAGTGCTAACTATGGCTACACCTTC | CAWSVNSANYGYTF
TRBD1 | TRBJ2-5 | - | TRBV15 | TGTGCCACCAGCTTCGACAGGGCCCAGGGGACCCAGTACTTC | CATSFDRAQGTQYF
- | TRBJ1-1 | once | TRBV11-2 | TGTGCCAGCAGCGGCCTCAACTCCAGGGCTCGTCCATTCACTGAAGCTTTCTTT | CASSGLNSRARPFTEAFF
- | TRBJ2-3 | - | TRBV11-3 | TGTGCCAGCAGCTTAGAAGCGTCGAGCACAGATACGCAGTATTTT | CASSLEASSTDTQYF
- | TRBJ1-4 | - | TRBV11-1 | TGTGCCAGCAGCTGGGGGCGAAATGAAAAACTGTTTTTT | CASSWGRNEKLFF
TRBD2 | TRBJ2-5 | - | TRBV11-2 | TGTGCCAGCAGCCCCCCAGGGCGGGGGGCCCCCAGGACCCAGTACTTC | CASSPPGRGAPRTQYF
- | TRBJ1-3 | - | TRBV5-1 | TGCGCCAGCAGCTTGACAGGGAGCTCTGGAAACACCATATATTTT | CASSLTGSSGNTIYF
- | TRBJ1-1 | - | TRBV18 | TGTGCCAGCTCATCGCTAGACCCCGCCGTGGGCACTGAAGCTTTCTTT | CASSSLDPAVGTEAFF
TRBD2 | TRBJ2-1 | few | TRBV15 | TGTGCCACCAGCAGACCTCTAGCGGGAGTGGATGAGCAGTTCTTC | CATSRPLAGVDEQFF
TRBD1 | TRBJ2-7 | - | TRBV27 | TGTGCCAGCAGCCGAACGGGACAGGGACTCTACGAGCAGTACTTC | CASSRTGQGLYEQYF
- | TRBJ2-3 | - | TRBV7-2 | TGTGCCAGCAGCTTAGGTGGGACAACAGATACGCAGTATTTT | CASSLGGTTDTQYF
- | TRBJ2-5 | few | TRBV6-5 | TGTGCCAGCAGCGCGGGGTCACGCCAAGAGACCCAGTACTTC | CASSAGSRQETQYF
TRBD1 | TRBJ2-3 | - | TRBV7-2 | TGTGCCAGCAGCTTAGGGTTCAGGGGGAGCACAGATACGCAGTATTTT | CASSLGFRGSTDTQYF
- | TRBJ1-2 | - | TRBV9 | TGTGCCAGCAGCGCCAAGGGGGTGAACTATGGCTACACCTTC | CASSAKGVNYGYTF